This T cell receptor beta chain was identified in a study of T cell responses to AZD1222 COVID-19 vaccine. Overall study results and limits: Among the donors, most were white British and more were female, and clonal diversity was possibly underestimated.

Profiling relied on immunoSEQ multiplex PCR, and the TCRdb table lists in-frame clones only, not all of them. The sample lists some 190,000 clones, 92% occurring once. In this sample, this clone turned up once. Its specificity is unknown. Combined were second doses at about 4 or about 12 weeks. The V gene lost 0 bases and the J gene lost 8 bases, with 4 bases spanning the gap. This CDR3 is built from 12 residues. This sequence joins TRBV12-3 or TRBV12-4 and TRBJ1-4; no reliable D call. This sequence originates from an adult who received the AZD1222 COVID-19 vaccine. The specimen was peripheral blood, collected 28 days after the second AZD1222 dose. The CDR3, as DNA: TGTGCCAGCAGTTTAGCGAGGGAAAAACTGTTTTTT. Its translation: CASSLAREKLFF.